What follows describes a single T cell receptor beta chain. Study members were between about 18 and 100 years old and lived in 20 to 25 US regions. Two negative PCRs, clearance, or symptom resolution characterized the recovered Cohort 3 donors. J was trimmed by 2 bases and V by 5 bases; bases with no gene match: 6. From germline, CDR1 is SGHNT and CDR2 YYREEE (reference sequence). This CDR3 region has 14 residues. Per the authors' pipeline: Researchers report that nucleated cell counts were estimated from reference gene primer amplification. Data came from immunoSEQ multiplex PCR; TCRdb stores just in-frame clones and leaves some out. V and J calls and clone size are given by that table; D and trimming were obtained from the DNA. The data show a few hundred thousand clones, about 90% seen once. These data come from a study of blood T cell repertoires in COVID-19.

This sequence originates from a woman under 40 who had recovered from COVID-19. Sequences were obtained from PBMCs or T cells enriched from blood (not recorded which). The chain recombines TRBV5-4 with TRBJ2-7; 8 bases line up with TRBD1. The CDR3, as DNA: TGTGCCAGCAGTCCCGGGACAGGACCCTACGAGCAGTACTTC. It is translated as CASSPGTGPYEQYF.